The entry below gives a single T cell receptor beta chain sequence along with its context. Its target antigen remains unknown. The read terminates 3 residues before the CDR3 end, so the remaining end is supplied by the germline J gene. Trimming takes 5 bases off V and 5 bases off J; junction bases not matched to a gene: 9. The germline V gene sets CDR1 to SGHTA and CDR2 to FQGNSA. Taken from cysteine to phenylalanine, the CDR3 has 15 residues. Part of the CDR3 DNA is given, 36 bases translated from base 1. The record originates from a study of T cell clonality in common variable immunodeficiency (dated by TCRdb to between 2015 and 2017). Equivalent amounts of genomic DNA from CVID and control samples were used as sequencing input. For every sample, a 60 bp segment covering the rearranged TCRbeta CDR3 region was amplified and then sequenced. The immunoSEQ assay, a bias-corrected multiplex PCR combined with high-throughput sequencing, was used to amplify TCRbeta. Concerning the study's data processing: Every unique nucleotide sequence was considered a clone and was annotated with V, D and J genes, copy number and frequency. Sequences were labeled productive if in frame, and non-productive if out of frame or containing stop codons. As previously described, Shannon's entropy was used to calculate clonality. The predicted amino acid sequences of productive clones were used to derive mean CDR3 Kyte-Doolittle hydropathy. Scaled V gene usage was hierarchically clustered using Manhattan distance and complete linkage with the R hclust function. Sharing of clones by CDR3 amino acid sequence was evaluated by resampling 12 repertoires per group over 100 rounds. Repertoires were searched for 65 to 75 published EBV-specific and 200 to 300 published CMV-specific TCRbeta sequences. A couple of CVID samples that yielded fewer than 10,000 sequences were excluded from the analysis, so 42 CVID repertoires were retained. As stored in TCRdb, this immuneACCESS dataset retains in-frame rearrangements with V and J assigned. A fraction of the clones does not appear; measured against another copy, unresolved V genes explain less than half of the discrepancy, and the remainder lacks a known reason. V and J calls and clone size are those listed in that table; D and trimming were worked out from the DNA. For this sample, 30,000 to 40,000 clones appear and none is a singleton. The ten top clones hold over 5% of the sample.

The paper's findings and limits, for the study overall: Reportedly, TCRbeta sequences from CVID had fewer deletions and N-nucleotide insertions, and highly modified clones with 13 or more V deletions were absent from CVID. Differences among patients in the CVID cohort limited the correlations between repertoire features and clinical complications. According to the authors, figuring out what caused the increased clonality in CVID would require sequencing the repertoires of T cell subpopulations. Even though DNA input was equal, the average per sample came to some 82,000 unique sequences for controls compared with roughly 30,000 for CVID samples. TCRbeta clonality was higher in CVID subjects than in healthy controls (t-test p = 0.018), and the increase was most characteristic of about a third of subjects. Healthy controls shared more TCRbeta clones with each other than CVID subjects shared among themselves (p < 0.0001).

Diagnosis of CVID followed standard criteria, namely serum IgG, IgA and/or IgM below the normal range together with specific antibody deficiency. There were around 46 subjects in the CVID group (around 15 female and roughly 29 male), ranging in age from roughly 8 to 65 years, with a mean age of about 40. Predominantly Caucasian heritage was noted among both the CVID patients and the healthy controls. At the time of study participation, every CVID subject had been on replacement immunoglobulin therapy for one year or longer. No CVID subject was ill or taking immunomodulatory or immunosuppressive medication when blood was collected. Heparinized peripheral whole blood samples of about 5 to 9 ml were collected from each donor. TCRbeta CDR3 repertoires were sequenced from genomic DNA of adults with common variable immune deficiency (CVID) and healthy adult controls. Diluted blood was density-centrifuged over Hypaque 1077 or Ficoll-Paque to isolate peripheral blood mononuclear cells. Genomic DNA was obtained from unsorted mononuclear cells through either Qiagen column purification or a centrifugation-based method.

The receptor was isolated from a human donor with common variable immunodeficiency. The chain links TRBV7-2 with TRBJ2-1; TRBD1 fits 7 bases in the junction. Sequencing was done on a sample of peripheral blood mononuclear cells. CDR3 protein: CASSLDRLGDNEQFF. The sequenced CDR3 bases are TGTGCCAGCAGCCTGGACAGGTTGGGGGACAATGAG.